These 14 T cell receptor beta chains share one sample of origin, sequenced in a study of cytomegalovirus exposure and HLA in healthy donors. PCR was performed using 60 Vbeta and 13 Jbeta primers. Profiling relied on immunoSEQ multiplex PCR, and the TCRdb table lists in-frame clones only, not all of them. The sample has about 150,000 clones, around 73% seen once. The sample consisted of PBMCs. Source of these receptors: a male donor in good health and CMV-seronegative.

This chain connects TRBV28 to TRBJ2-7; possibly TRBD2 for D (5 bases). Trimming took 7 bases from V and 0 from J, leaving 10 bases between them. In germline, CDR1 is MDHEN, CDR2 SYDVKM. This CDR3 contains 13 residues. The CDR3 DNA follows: TGTGCCAGCACCTCCGGGGACTCCTACGAGCAGTACTTC. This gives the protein CASTSGDSYEQYF.

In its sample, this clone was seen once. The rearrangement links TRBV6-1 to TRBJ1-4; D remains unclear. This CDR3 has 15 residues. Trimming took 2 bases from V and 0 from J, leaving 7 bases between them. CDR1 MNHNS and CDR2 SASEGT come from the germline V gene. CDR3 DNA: TGTGCCAGCAGTGAAAGCGGTGCAACTAATGAAAAACTGTTTTTT. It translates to CASSESGATNEKLFF.

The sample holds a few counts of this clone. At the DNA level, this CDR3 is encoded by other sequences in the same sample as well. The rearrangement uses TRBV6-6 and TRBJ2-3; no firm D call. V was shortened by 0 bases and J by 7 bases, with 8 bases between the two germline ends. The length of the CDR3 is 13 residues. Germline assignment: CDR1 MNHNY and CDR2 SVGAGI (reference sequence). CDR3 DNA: TGTGCCAGCAGTTACTCAGAGGCCAATACGCAGTATTTT. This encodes CASSYSEANTQYF.

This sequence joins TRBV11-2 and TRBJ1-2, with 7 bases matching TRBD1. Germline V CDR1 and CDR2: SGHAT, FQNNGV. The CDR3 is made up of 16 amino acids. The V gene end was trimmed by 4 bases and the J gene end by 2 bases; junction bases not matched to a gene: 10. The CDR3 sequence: CASSSKPGQLNYGYTF. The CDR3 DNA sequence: TGTGCCAGCAGCTCGAAACCGGGACAGCTGAACTATGGCTACACCTTC.

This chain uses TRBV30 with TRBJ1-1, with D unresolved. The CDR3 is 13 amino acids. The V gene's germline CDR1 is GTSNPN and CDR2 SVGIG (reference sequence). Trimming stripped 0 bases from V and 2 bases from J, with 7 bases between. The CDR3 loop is CAWSVSFNTEAFF. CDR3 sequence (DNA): TGTGCCTGGAGTGTTTCTTTTAACACTGAAGCTTTCTTT.

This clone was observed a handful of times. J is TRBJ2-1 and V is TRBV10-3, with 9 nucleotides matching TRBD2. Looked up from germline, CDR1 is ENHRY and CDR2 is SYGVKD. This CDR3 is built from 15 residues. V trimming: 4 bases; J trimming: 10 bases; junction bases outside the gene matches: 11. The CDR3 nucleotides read TGTGCCATCAGTGTAGGGACTAGCCATGTTGGGGAGCAGTTCTTC. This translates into CAISVGTSHVGEQFF.

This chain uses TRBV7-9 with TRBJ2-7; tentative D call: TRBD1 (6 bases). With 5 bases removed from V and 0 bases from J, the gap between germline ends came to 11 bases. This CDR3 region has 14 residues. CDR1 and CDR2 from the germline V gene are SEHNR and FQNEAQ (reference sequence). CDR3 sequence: CASSPGVSSYEQYF. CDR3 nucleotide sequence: TGTGCCAGCAGCCCAGGGGTTAGCTCCTACGAGCAGTACTTC.

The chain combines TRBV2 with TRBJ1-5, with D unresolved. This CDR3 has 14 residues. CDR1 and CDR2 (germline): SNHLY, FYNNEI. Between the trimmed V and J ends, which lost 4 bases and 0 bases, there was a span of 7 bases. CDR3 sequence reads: CASSVSHSNQPQHF. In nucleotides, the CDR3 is TGTGCCAGCAGTGTCAGTCATAGCAATCAGCCCCAGCATTTT.

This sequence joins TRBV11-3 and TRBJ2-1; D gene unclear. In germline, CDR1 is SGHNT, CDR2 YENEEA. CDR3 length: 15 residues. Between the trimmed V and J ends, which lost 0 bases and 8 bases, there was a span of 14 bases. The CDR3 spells CASSLDGSPRDEQFF. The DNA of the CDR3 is TGTGCCAGCAGCTTAGATGGCTCCCCTCGGGATGAGCAGTTCTTC.

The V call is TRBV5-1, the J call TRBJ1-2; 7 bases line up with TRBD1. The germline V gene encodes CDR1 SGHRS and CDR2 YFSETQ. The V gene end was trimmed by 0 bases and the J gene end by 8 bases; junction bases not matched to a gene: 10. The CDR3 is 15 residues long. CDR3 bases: TGCGCCAGCAGCTTGGAAACCCATGGGACAGCAGGCTACACCTTC. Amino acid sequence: CASSLETHGTAGYTF.

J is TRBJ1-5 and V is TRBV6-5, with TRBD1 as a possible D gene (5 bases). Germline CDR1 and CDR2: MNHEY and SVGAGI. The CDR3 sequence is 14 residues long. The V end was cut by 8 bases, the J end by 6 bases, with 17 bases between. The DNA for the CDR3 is TGTGCCAGCCGGGGGGGGGTTTCGGGTCAGCCCCAGCATTTT. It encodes CASRGGVSGQPQHF.

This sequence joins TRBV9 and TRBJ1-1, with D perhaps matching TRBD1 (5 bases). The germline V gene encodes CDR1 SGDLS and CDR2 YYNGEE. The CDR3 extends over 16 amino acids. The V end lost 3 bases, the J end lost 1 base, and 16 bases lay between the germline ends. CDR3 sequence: CASSGATGRPNTEAFF. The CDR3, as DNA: TGTGCCAGCAGCGGCGCCACAGGCCGCCCGAACACTGAAGCTTTCTTT.

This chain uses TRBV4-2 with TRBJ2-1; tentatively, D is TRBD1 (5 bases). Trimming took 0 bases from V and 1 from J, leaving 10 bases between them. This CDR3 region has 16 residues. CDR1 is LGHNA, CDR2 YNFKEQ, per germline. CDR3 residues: CASSQDVGRSYNEQFF. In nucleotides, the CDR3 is TGTGCCAGCAGCCAAGATGTGGGGCGGTCCTACAATGAGCAGTTCTTC.

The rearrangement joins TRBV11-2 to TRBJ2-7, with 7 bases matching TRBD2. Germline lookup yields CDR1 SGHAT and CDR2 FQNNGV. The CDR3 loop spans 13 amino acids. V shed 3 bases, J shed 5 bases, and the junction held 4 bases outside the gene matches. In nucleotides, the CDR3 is TGTGCCAGCAGCTTGTGGGCGGGAGACGAGCAGTACTTC. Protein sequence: CASSLWAGDEQYF.